This is a list of T cell receptor beta chains from one sample in a study of blood T cell repertoires in COVID-19. Assay: immunoSEQ multiplex PCR; the TCRdb copy retains only in-frame clones and omits some. The data hold roughly 230,000 clones, with approximately 91% observed a single time. Sequenced material: peripheral blood. These receptors all come from a human donor in a cohort sampled during active COVID-19. Both conserved end residues are part of each CDR3. A D gene is named only where the DNA matches it firmly. A clone size is listed for some rows: how often the clone was seen (once, few, many), or a class if it is expanded.

TRBJ1-2	.	TRBV3-1/TRBV3-2	.	TGTGCCAGCAGCGAAACGACACTCGGTAACTATGGCTACACCTTC	CASSETTLGNYGYTF
TRBJ1-2	.	TRBV2	TRBD1	TGTGCCAGCGGAAAAGACAGGGCATACTATGGCTACACCTTC	CASGKDRAYYGYTF
TRBJ1-2	few	TRBV28	TRBD1	TGTGCCAGCAGTGTCACAGGGGAGGATGGCTACACCTTC	CASSVTGEDGYTF
TRBJ2-3	few	TRBV4-3	TRBD2	TGCGCCAGCAGCCAAGTGGGGGGACTAGCGGAGTTCCCAGATACGCAGTATTTT	CASSQVGGLAEFPDTQYF
TRBJ2-3	.	TRBV2	TRBD2	TGTGCCGGATCGAGGACTAGCGGGGGCCAGGTCCATAAAGATACGCAGTATTTT	CAGSRTSGGQVHKDTQYF
TRBJ1-2	.	TRBV7-2	TRBD1	TGTGCCAGCAGCCGGAATACAGGGGGCGCGGACTATGGCTACACCTTC	CASSRNTGGADYGYTF
TRBJ2-3	.	TRBV7-2	.	TGTGCCAGCAGCTTAGTGAGCGGACTCACAGATACGCAGTATTTT	CASSLVSGLTDTQYF
TRBJ2-7	few	TRBV15	TRBD2	TGTGCCACCAGCAGAGATCCAGTAGGTAGCGGGATGGGTGAGCAGTACTTC	CATSRDPVGSGMGEQYF
TRBJ2-1	.	TRBV18	.	TGTGCCAGCTCACCCCCCGGTGGTGAGCAGTTCTTC	CASSPPGGEQFF
TRBJ1-2	.	TRBV10-3	.	TGTGCCATCACTGGGGGCGCGGACTATGGCTACACCTTC	CAITGGADYGYTF
TRBJ2-5	.	TRBV25-1	.	TGTGCCAGCAGTAGAGGGAGGGAGACCCAGTACTTC	CASSRGRETQYF
TRBJ1-2	.	TRBV5-8	TRBD1	TGTGCCAGCAGCTTGGGGACAGGGCTTAACTATGGCTACACCTTC	CASSLGTGLNYGYTF
TRBJ2-7	.	TRBV27	TRBD2	TGTGCCAGCAGTTCAACGGGAGGGATCCTCTACGAGCAGTACTTC	CASSSTGGILYEQYF
TRBJ2-1	few	TRBV4-3	TRBD2	TGCGCCAGCAGCCAAGATTCAGCGGGAGGTACAATGAAGCAGTTCTTC	CASSQDSAGGTMKQFF
TRBJ1-5	.	TRBV3-1/TRBV3-2	TRBD1	TGTGCCAGCAGCCGACAGGGAGGCGGCAATCAGCCCCAGCATTTT	CASSRQGGGNQPQHF
TRBJ2-7	once	TRBV2	.	TGTGCAGTTAAGCGGCTATTAACCTACGAGCAGTACTTC	CAVKRLLTYEQYF
TRBJ2-1	.	TRBV5-4	TRBD1	TGTGCCAGCAGCTTTGATCGACAGGGGAAAAGTTTCTTC	CASSFDRQGKSFF
TRBJ2-3	.	TRBV11-1	.	TGTGCCAGCAGCCAGGGGTCCGGAGGTGGGTGGCAGTATTTT	CASSQGSGGGWQYF
TRBJ1-2	.	TRBV4-3	.	TGCGCCAGCAGCCTCCTAGAGGGGCCCATCAGGGGTGGCTACACCTTC	CASSLLEGPIRGGYTF
TRBJ1-1	.	TRBV7-2	.	TGTGCCAGCAGCCCCCCGGGGATGAACACTGAAGCTTTCTTT	CASSPPGMNTEAFF
TRBJ2-7	.	TRBV10-2	.	TGCGCCAGCAGCGAACTCACAGCATTCTACGAGCAGTACTTC	CASSELTAFYEQYF
TRBJ1-2	.	TRBV18	.	TGTGCCAGCTCACCTACGGAGGCGTCCGGCTACACCTTC	CASSPTEASGYTF
TRBJ2-3	.	TRBV9	.	TGTGCCAGCAGCGCCGGACACGGATCAATGGCAGATACGCAGTATTTT	CASSAGHGSMADTQYF
TRBJ2-7	.	TRBV19	TRBD1	TGTGCCAGTAATCGATGGCCGGGACAGGCCTACGAGCAGTACTTC	CASNRWPGQAYEQYF
TRBJ1-5	few	TRBV5-4	.	TGTGCCAGCAGCTTGGGGGGGGATCAGCCCCAGCATTTT	CASSLGGDQPQHF
TRBJ2-7	.	TRBV5-1	.	TGCGCCAGCGGAAATCGGAGGGCGCCCTACGAGCAGTACTTC	CASGNRRAPYEQYF
TRBJ2-3	few	TRBV7-3	.	TGTGCCAGCAGCCGGGGCGCCCTCGGGGGGCCCACAGATACGCAGTATTTT	CASSRGALGGPTDTQYF
TRBJ2-2	once	TRBV3-1/TRBV3-2	TRBD1	TGTGCCAGCAGCCAAACCGGGACAGGGGACCCCGGGGAGCTGTTTTTT	CASSQTGTGDPGELFF
TRBJ2-3	.	TRBV6-5	TRBD2	TGTGCCAGCAGTAGGACTAGCGCAGATACGCAGTATTTT	CASSRTSADTQYF
TRBJ2-7	.	TRBV5-8	TRBD1	TGTGCCAGCAGCGCCAGACAGGGGGTGTCAACCTACGAGCAGTACTTC	CASSARQGVSTYEQYF
TRBJ1-6	.	TRBV6-1	.	TGTGCCAGCAGTGAACCTATTTTTCGTTCGGCAGGGGATAATTCACCCCTCCACTTT	CASSEPIFRSAGDNSPLHF
TRBJ2-3	.	TRBV11-2	TRBD1	TGTGCCAGCAGCATGGACAGGGGAACCACAGATACGCAGTATTTT	CASSMDRGTTDTQYF
TRBJ1-4	.	TRBV7-6	.	TGTGCCAGCAGCCTACGGCCCCCAGGGGCGAATGAAAAACTGTTTTTT	CASSLRPPGANEKLFF
TRBJ2-7	.	TRBV28	TRBD1	TGTGCCAGCAGTTCAGCCTTTGCTCCGGACAGGGCTAGCGCAACCTACGAGCAGTACTTC	CASSSAFAPDRASATYEQYF
TRBJ1-2	.	TRBV11-2	.	TGTGCCAGCAGCTTACTGAAGGTCCCACGGGGGACCTTC	CASSLLKVPRGTF
TRBJ1-1	.	TRBV9	.	TGTGCCAGCGCTTGGAGGGGGGGCACTGAAGCTTTCTTT	CASAWRGGTEAFF
TRBJ2-1	.	TRBV11-2	.	TGTGCCAGCAGCTTGAAAGTGGGGCCGTTGGATGAGCAGTTCTTC	CASSLKVGPLDEQFF
TRBJ1-5	.	TRBV28	.	TGTGCCAGCAGTCCTCACCCGGGACCCCAGCATTTT	CASSPHPGPQHF
TRBJ1-1	.	TRBV11-2	.	TGTGCCAGCAGCCCTAGCGGTTTTTACACTGAAGCTTTCTTT	CASSPSGFYTEAFF
TRBJ2-7	.	TRBV4-1	.	TGCGCCAGCAGCCTAGAAAGTTTCTCAGGCAGGTCCTACTCCTACGAGCAGTACTTC	CASSLESFSGRSYSYEQYF
TRBJ2-5	.	TRBV6-6	TRBD2	TGTGCCAGCAGGGATCCGGGACTAGCAGCCCAAGAGACCCAGTACTTC	CASRDPGLAAQETQYF
TRBJ2-7	once	TRBV9	.	TGTGCCAGCAGCGTTGGTAGCGTCTACGAGCAGTACTTC	CASSVGSVYEQYF
TRBJ1-4	.	TRBV9	TRBD1	TGTGCCAGAACCGGGACAGATAATGAAAAACTGTTTTTT	CARTGTDNEKLFF
TRBJ1-2	.	TRBV6-2/TRBV6-3	.	TGTGCCAGCAGTTGGCAGGGGCGGACTTGGTACTATGGCTACACCTTC	CASSWQGRTWYYGYTF
TRBJ2-7	.	TRBV12-3/TRBV12-4	.	TGTGCCAGCAGTTTCTCAGACTACGAGCAGTACTTC	CASSFSDYEQYF
TRBJ1-2	few	TRBV5-6	.	TGTGCCAGCAGCTCATTGGGAGAGACTCCTAACTATGGCTACACCTTC	CASSSLGETPNYGYTF
TRBJ1-2	.	TRBV5-5	.	TGTGCCAGCAGCTTGGAAGGGGAGGGATATGGCTACACCTTC	CASSLEGEGYGYTF
TRBJ1-4	.	TRBV28	.	TGTGCCAGCAGTCAAGGAGACAGAACTAATGAAAAACTGTTTTTT	CASSQGDRTNEKLFF
TRBJ2-6	.	TRBV19	.	TGTGCCAGTAGTATTACGGGTACTGGGGCCAACGTCCTGACTTTC	CASSITGTGANVLTF